This TCR beta chain was found in a study of cytomegalovirus exposure and HLA in healthy donors. It was with 60 Vbeta and 13 Jbeta primers that the PCR ran. Repertoires were generated with immunoSEQ multiplex PCR, while TCRdb's copy carries only in-frame clones and drops some. In the table there are around 210,000 clones, around 77% of which are singletons. Regarding this clone: Its specificity is not known.

Overall study results and limits: Compared with the approximately 670-donor mean, an Asian-associated ancestry cluster reportedly had fewer N-insertions, according to a later analysis.

The CDR3 covers 15 residues. Per germline, CDR1 SNHLY and CDR2 FYNNEI. Deletions cut 2 bases from V and 5 bases from J, with 12 bases between. Sequencing was carried out using PBMCs. The rearrangement uses TRBV2 and TRBJ2-2; D might be TRBD2 (6 bases). The TCR comes from a woman aged 25 to 39 in good health and CMV-seronegative. This CDR3 is CASSEFGSETGELFF. For the CDR3, the DNA is TGTGCCAGCAGTGAATTCGGGAGCGAGACCGGGGAGCTGTTTTTT.